This T cell receptor (beta chain) was documented in a study of T-cell reconstitution after alpha-beta-depleted transplantation in children. This clonotype was seen a few times. It was with unique molecular identifiers that the TCRbeta library was prepared. A single record per CDR3 protein comes from TCRdb applying MiXCR to the PCR reads. The sample contains about 540,000 distinct CDR3 sequences, approximately 20% of which appear only once. V dropped 0 bases and J dropped 6; count of bases not matched to a gene: 10. Germline V lookup: CDR1 LNHNV, CDR2 YYDKDF (reference sequence). The CDR3 runs to 16 residues.

The sample here was PBMCs from the stem cell graft donor, taken from the stem cell graft. The sequence came from a human donor who donated a stem cell graft to a child with acute lymphoblastic leukemia. This chain connects TRBV15 to TRBJ1-2, with 7 bases matching TRBD1. CDR3 bases: TGTGCCACCAGCAGAGATAAAAGCAGGGGGAGAGATGGCTACACCTTC. Its protein product is CATSRDKSRGRDGYTF.